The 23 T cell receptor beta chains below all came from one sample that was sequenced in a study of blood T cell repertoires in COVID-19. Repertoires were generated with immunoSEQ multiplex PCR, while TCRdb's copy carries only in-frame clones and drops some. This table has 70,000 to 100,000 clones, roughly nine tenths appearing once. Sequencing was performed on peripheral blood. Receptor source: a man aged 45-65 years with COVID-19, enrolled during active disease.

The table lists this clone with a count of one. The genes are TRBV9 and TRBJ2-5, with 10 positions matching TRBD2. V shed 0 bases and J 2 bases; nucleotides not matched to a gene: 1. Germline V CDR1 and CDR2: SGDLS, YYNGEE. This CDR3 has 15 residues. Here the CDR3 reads CASSVVAGGQETQYF. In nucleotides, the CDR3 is TGTGCCAGCAGCGTAGTAGCGGGGGGACAAGAGACCCAGTACTTC.

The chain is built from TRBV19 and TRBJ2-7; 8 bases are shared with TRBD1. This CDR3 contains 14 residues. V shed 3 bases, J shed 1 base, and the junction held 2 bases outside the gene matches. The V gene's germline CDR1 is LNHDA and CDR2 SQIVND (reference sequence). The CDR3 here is CASSIRQGSYEQYF. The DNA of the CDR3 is TGTGCCAGTAGTATTAGACAGGGGTCCTACGAGCAGTACTTC.

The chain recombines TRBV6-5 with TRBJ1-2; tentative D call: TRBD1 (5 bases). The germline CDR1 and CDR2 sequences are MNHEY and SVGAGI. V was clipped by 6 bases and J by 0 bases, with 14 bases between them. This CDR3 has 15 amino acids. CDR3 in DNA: TGTGCCAGCAGCACCACCCCGGGGGCTAACTATGGCTACACCTTC. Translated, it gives CASSTTPGANYGYTF.

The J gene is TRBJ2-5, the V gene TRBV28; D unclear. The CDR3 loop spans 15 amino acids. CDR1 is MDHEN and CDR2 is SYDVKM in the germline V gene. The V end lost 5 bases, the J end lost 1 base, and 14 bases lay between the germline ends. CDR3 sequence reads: CASSPFYLPQETQYF. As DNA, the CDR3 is TGTGCCAGCAGTCCGTTCTACCTCCCCCAAGAGACCCAGTACTTC.

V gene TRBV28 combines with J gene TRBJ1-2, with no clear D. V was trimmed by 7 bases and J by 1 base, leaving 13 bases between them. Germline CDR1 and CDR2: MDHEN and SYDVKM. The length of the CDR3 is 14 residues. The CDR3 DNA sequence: TGTGCCAGCACTCTACGCGCTAGTAACTATGGCTACACCTTC. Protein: CASTLRASNYGYTF.

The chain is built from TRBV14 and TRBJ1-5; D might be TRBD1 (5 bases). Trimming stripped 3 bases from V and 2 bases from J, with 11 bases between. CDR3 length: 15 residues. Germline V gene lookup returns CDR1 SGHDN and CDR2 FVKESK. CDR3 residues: CASSHLRVGNQPQHF. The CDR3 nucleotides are TGTGCCAGCAGCCATCTCAGGGTTGGCAATCAGCCCCAGCATTTT.

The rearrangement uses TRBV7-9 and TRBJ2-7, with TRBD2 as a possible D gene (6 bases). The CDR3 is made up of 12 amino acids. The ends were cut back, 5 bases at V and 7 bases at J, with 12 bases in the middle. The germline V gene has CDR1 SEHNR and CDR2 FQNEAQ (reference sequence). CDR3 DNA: TGTGCCAGCAGCCCTCCAGGGAGGGAGCAGTACTTC. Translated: CASSPPGREQYF. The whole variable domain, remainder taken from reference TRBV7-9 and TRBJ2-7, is DTGVSQNPRHKITKRGQNVTFRCDPISEHNRLYWYRQTLGQGPEFLTYFQNEAQLEKSRLLSDRFSAERPKGSFSTLEIQRTEQGDSAMYLCASSPPGREQYFGPGTRLTVT.

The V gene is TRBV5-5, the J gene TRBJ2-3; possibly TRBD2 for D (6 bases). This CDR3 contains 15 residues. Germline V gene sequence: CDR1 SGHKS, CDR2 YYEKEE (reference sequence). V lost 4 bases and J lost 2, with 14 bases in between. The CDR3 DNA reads TGTGCCAGCAGCCCTACTAGCAGGCCCACAGATACGCAGTATTTT. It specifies CASSPTSRPTDTQYF. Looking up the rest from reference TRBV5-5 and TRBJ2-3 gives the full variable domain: DAGVTQSPTHLIKTRGQQVTLRCSPISGHKSVSWYQQVLGQGPQFIFQYYEKEERGRGNFPDRFSARQFPNYSSELNVNALLLGDSALYLCASSPTSRPTDTQYFGPGTRLTVL.

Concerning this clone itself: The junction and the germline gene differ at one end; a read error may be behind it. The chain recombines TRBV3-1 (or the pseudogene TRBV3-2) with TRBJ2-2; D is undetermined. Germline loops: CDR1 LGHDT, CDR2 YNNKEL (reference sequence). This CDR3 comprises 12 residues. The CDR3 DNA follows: TGTGCCAGCAGACAAGTCATCGGGGAGCTGTTTTTT. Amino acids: CASRQVIGELFF.

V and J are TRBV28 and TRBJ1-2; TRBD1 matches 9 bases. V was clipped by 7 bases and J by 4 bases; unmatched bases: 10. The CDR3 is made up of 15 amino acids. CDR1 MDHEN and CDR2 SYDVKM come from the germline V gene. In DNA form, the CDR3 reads TGTGCCAGCATCTCCGGGACAGGGTTTTTCTATGGCTACACCTTC. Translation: CASISGTGFFYGYTF.

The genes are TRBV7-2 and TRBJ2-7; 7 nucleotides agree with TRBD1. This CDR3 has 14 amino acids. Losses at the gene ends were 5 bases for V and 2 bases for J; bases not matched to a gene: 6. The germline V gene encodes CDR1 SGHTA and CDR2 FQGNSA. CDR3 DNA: TGTGCCAGCAGCGACCGACAGGGCCCCTACGAGCAGTACTTC. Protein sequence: CASSDRQGPYEQYF. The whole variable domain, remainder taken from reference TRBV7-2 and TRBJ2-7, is GAGVSQSPSNKVTEKGKDVELRCDPISGHTALYWYRQSLGQGLEFLIYFQGNSAPDKSGLPSDRFSAERTGGSVSTLTIQRTQQEDSAVYLCASSDRQGPYEQYFGPGTRLTVT.

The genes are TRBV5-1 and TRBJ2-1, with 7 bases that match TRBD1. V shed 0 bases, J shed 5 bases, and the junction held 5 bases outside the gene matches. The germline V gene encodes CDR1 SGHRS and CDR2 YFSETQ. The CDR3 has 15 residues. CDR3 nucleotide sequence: TGCGCCAGCAGCTTGGACAGGGGCGCTAACAATGAGCAGTTCTTC. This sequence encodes CASSLDRGANNEQFF.

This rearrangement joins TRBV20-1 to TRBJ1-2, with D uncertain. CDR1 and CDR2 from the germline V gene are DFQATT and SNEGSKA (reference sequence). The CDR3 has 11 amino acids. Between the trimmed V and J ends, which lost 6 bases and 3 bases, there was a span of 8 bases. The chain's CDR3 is CSARRDYGYTF. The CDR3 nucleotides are TGCAGTGCGAGACGGGACTATGGCTACACCTTC.

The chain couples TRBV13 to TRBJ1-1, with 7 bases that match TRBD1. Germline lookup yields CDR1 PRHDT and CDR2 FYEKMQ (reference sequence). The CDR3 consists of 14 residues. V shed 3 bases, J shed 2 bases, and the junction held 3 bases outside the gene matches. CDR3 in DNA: TGTGCCAGCAGCTTGGACAGGTACAACACTGAAGCTTTCTTT. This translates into CASSLDRYNTEAFF.

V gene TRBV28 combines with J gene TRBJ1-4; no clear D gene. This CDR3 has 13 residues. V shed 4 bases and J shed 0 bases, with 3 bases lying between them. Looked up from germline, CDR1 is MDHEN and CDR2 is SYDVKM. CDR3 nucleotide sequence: TGTGCCAGCAGTTCCACAACTAATGAAAAACTGTTTTTT. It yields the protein CASSSTTNEKLFF. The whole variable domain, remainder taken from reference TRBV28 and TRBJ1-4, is DVKVTQSSRYLVKRTGEKVFLECVQDMDHENMFWYRQDPGLGLRLIYFSYDVKMKEKGDIPEGYSVSREKKERFSLILESASTNQTSMYLCASSSTTNEKLFFGSGTQLSVL.

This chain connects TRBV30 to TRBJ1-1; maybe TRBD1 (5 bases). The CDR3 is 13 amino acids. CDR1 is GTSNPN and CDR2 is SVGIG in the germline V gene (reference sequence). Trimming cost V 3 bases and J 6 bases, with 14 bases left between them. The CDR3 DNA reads TGTGCCTGGAGCCCGTTCGGGGGTTCTGAAGCTTTCTTT. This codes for CAWSPFGGSEAFF.

The CDR3 is CASSVGLGGGADTQYF. DNA for the CDR3: TGTGCCAGCAGCGTAGGGTTAGGTGGGGGGGCGGATACGCAGTATTTT. V usage is TRBV9 and J usage is TRBJ2-3; D is perhaps TRBD2 (7 bases). The V gene lost 0 bases and the J gene lost 6 bases, with 17 bases spanning the gap. Germline loops: CDR1 SGDLS, CDR2 YYNGEE. CDR3 length: 16 residues.

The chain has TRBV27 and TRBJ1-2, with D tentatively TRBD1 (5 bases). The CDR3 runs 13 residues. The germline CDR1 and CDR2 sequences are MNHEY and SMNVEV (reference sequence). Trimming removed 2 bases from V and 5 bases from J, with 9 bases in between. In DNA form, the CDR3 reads TGTGCCAGCAGTTTAGGAGGGGCGTATGGCTACACCTTC. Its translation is CASSLGGAYGYTF.

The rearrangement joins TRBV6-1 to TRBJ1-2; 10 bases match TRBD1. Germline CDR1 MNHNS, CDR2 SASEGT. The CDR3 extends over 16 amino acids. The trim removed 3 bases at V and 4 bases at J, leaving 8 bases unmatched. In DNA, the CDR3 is TGTGCCAGCAGTGAGTTTGGACAGGGGGATATCTATGGCTACACCTTC. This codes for CASSEFGQGDIYGYTF.

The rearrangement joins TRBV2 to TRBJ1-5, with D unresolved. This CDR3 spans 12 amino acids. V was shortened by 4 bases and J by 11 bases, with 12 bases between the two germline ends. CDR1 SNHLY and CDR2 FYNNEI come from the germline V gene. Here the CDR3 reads CASSVGSLAQHF. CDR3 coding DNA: TGTGCCAGCAGTGTCGGGTCCCTCGCCCAGCATTTT. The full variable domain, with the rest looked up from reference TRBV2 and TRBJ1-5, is EPEVTQTPSHQVTQMGQEVILRCVPISNHLYFYWYRQILGQKVEFLVSFYNNEISEKSEIFDDQFSVERPDGSNFTLKIRSTKLEDSAMYFCASSVGSLAQHFGDGTRLSIL.

The CDR3 here is CASSSEFLAGNYKETQYF. The DNA for the CDR3 is TGTGCCAGCAGTTCTGAATTCCTAGCGGGGAACTATAAAGAGACCCAGTACTTC. V usage is TRBV6-2 or TRBV6-3 and J usage is TRBJ2-5; TRBD2 matches at 9 bases. Germline trimming cut 4 bases from V and 3 bases from J; bases unmatched to any gene: 15. Germline CDR1 MNHEY, CDR2 SVGEGT. This CDR3 is built from 18 residues.

The CDR3 sequence is CASSIGRRATNEKLFF. The CDR3 region has the DNA TGTGCCAGTAGTATAGGACGGAGAGCAACTAATGAAAAACTGTTTTTT. The rearrangement links TRBV19 to TRBJ1-4; D unresolved. This CDR3 is built from 16 residues. The germline gives CDR1 LNHDA, CDR2 SQIVND (reference sequence). V was pared by 1 base and J by 0 bases, with 9 bases between.

CDR3: CASSLAYSLYEQYF. CDR3 coding DNA: TGTGCCAGCAGCTTAGCGTACAGTTTGTACGAGCAGTACTTC. This chain links TRBV7-2 with TRBJ2-7; D call uncertain. The CDR3 runs 14 residues. The germline V and J ends were trimmed by 0 bases and 4 bases, with 10 bases remaining between them. Germline values: CDR1 SGHTA, CDR2 FQGNSA.